These T cell receptor beta chains were read from a single sample in a study of technical replicates of blood from a handful of donors. Here immunoSEQ multiplex PCR was the method, and the copy in TCRdb shows in-frame clones only, minus some. The sample records 85,000 to 90,000 clones, around 92% being singletons. Sequencing was done on a sample of T cells isolated from PBMCs. These receptors came from a human donor in good health. CDR3s include the opening cysteine and the closing phenylalanine or tryptophan. A D gene is named only where the DNA matches it firmly. Not all rows give a size; the values are once, few, many and, for expanded clones, a class.

CDR3 | DNA | V | D | size | J
CAWSPLGQGGYGYTF | TGTGCCTGGAGTCCCCTTGGACAGGGAGGCTATGGCTACACCTTC | TRBV30 | TRBD1 | NA | TRBJ1-2
CASSQNLDRRSFSGNTIYF | TGCGCCAGCAGCCAAAACCTTGACAGGCGTTCTTTCTCTGGAAACACCATATATTTT | TRBV4-1 | NA | NA | TRBJ1-3
CASRRTASGANVLTF | TGTGCCAGCAGGAGGACAGCCTCTGGGGCCAACGTCCTGACTTTC | TRBV6-4 | NA | NA | TRBJ2-6
CATSRGGENIQYF | TGTGCCACCTCCAGAGGAGGCGAAAACATTCAGTACTTC | TRBV7-9 | NA | NA | TRBJ2-4
CASSYGTSGFGEQYF | TGTGCCAGCAGTTACGGGACTAGCGGGTTCGGCGAGCAGTACTTC | TRBV6-5 | TRBD2 | once | TRBJ2-7
CASSTSGTGKTGELFF | TGTGCCAGCAGTACATCCGGGACAGGGAAAACCGGGGAGCTGTTTTTT | TRBV27 | TRBD1 | NA | TRBJ2-2
CASSVQDLTRGGPQHF | TGTGCCAGCAGTGTTCAGGATCTTACCCGCGGGGGGCCCCAGCATTTT | TRBV6-1 | NA | NA | TRBJ1-5
CASSLVATGVSDTQYF | TGTGCCAGCAGCTTAGTCGCGACAGGGGTGTCAGATACGCAGTATTTT | TRBV7-9 | TRBD1 | NA | TRBJ2-3
CASSPPPRTNTEAFF | TGTGCCAGCAGCCCGCCCCCCAGGACAAACACTGAAGCTTTCTTT | TRBV7-8 | NA | NA | TRBJ1-1
CASSATSDYEQFF | TGTGCCAGCAGCGCGACTAGCGATTATGAGCAGTTCTTC | TRBV11-2 | TRBD2 | NA | TRBJ2-1
CASARAGWTEAFF | TGCGCCAGCGCCCGGGCAGGGTGGACTGAAGCTTTCTTT | TRBV10-1 | NA | NA | TRBJ1-1
CASSPEGINQPQHF | TGTGCCAGCAGCCCGGAGGGGATCAATCAGCCCCAGCATTTT | TRBV5-4 | NA | NA | TRBJ1-5
CASSPTGSYEQYF | TGTGCCAGCAGCCCGACAGGGTCCTACGAGCAGTACTTC | TRBV5-6 | TRBD1 | NA | TRBJ2-7
CASSEAQGSREKLFF | TGTGCCAGCAGTGAGGCACAGGGATCAAGGGAAAAACTGTTTTTT | TRBV6-1 | NA | once | TRBJ1-4
CAWSGGTGGSPLHF | TGTGCCTGGAGCGGTGGGACAGGGGGTTCACCCCTCCACTTT | TRBV30 | TRBD1 | NA | TRBJ1-6
CASSQDVFFEGVTYGYTF | TGTGCCAGCAGCCAAGATGTTTTCTTTGAGGGGGTCACCTATGGCTACACCTTC | TRBV14 | NA | NA | TRBJ1-2
CAGRQGAVGELFF | TGCGCCGGACGACAGGGGGCGGTCGGGGAGCTGTTTTTT | TRBV5-1 | TRBD1 | NA | TRBJ2-2
CASSFPDRPNEQFF | TGTGCCAGCAGCTTCCCAGACAGGCCGAATGAGCAGTTCTTC | TRBV11-2 | NA | NA | TRBJ2-1
CSVFLVSSYEQYF | TGCAGCGTCTTTTTGGTCAGCTCCTACGAGCAGTACTTC | TRBV29-1 | NA | NA | TRBJ2-7
CASSEEGQPYQPQHF | TGTGCCAGCAGCGAAGAAGGACAGCCTTATCAGCCCCAGCATTTT | TRBV5-8 | NA | NA | TRBJ1-5
CASSRRIDSNSNQPQHF | TGTGCCAGTAGTAGACGTATAGACAGCAATAGCAATCAGCCCCAGCATTTT | TRBV19 | NA | NA | TRBJ1-5
CASSLAWRGQDGYTF | TGTGCCAGCAGCTTGGCTTGGAGGGGGCAGGATGGCTACACCTTC | TRBV5-6 | TRBD1 | NA | TRBJ1-2
CASSYAGGPPGEKLFF | TGTGCCAGCAGTTACGCGGGAGGGCCACCTGGCGAAAAACTGTTTTTT | TRBV6-5 | NA | NA | TRBJ1-4
CAISELASGSNEQFF | TGTGCCATCAGTGAGTTGGCTAGCGGGAGCAATGAGCAGTTCTTC | TRBV10-3 | TRBD2 | NA | TRBJ2-1
CAREHRDIDTQPQHF | TGTGCCAGGGAGCACCGGGACATAGACACTCAGCCCCAGCATTTT | TRBV2 | NA | NA | TRBJ1-5
CASSLSGSQTNEQFF | TGTGCCAGCAGTCTTAGCGGGAGCCAGACCAATGAGCAGTTCTTC | TRBV27 | TRBD2 | once | TRBJ2-1
CASSQDRQGWGNEQFF | TGTGCCAGCAGCCAAGATCGTCAGGGCTGGGGCAATGAGCAGTTCTTC | TRBV4-2 | NA | NA | TRBJ2-1
CASSQEFRLAKTPYEQYF | TGCGCCAGCAGCCAAGAGTTCCGACTAGCCAAGACACCCTACGAGCAGTACTTC | TRBV4-1 | TRBD2 | NA | TRBJ2-7
CASRRVHNSPLHF | TGTGCCAGCAGGAGGGTACATAATTCACCCCTCCACTTT | TRBV2 | NA | NA | TRBJ1-6
CASKPPGGPYNEQFF | TGTGCCAGCAAGCCCCCGGGGGGGCCTTACAATGAGCAGTTCTTC | TRBV11-2 | TRBD2 | NA | TRBJ2-1
CASSFIIAPDTQYF | TGTGCCAGCAGCTTTATAATAGCCCCCGATACGCAGTATTTT | TRBV11-3 | NA | NA | TRBJ2-3
CASSSRGSDYNSPLHF | TGTGCCAGCAGCTCCAGGGGGTCCGATTATAATTCACCCCTCCACTTT | TRBV11-1 | TRBD1 | NA | TRBJ1-6
CSVAGSSYEQYF | TGCAGCGTTGCGGGTTCTAGCTACGAGCAGTACTTC | TRBV29-1 | NA | NA | TRBJ2-7
CASSLAQGGRTEAFF | TGTGCCAGCAGCTTAGCGCAAGGGGGTCGGACTGAAGCTTTCTTT | TRBV7-6 | NA | once | TRBJ1-1
CASNLYGSINSPLHF | TGTGCCAGCAATCTTTACGGGTCTATTAATTCACCCCTCCACTTT | TRBV27 | NA | NA | TRBJ1-6
CASSGPFNRGPREQYF | TGTGCCAGCAGTGGCCCCTTCAACAGGGGGCCACGGGAGCAGTACTTC | TRBV6-1 | TRBD1 | NA | TRBJ2-7
CASSQDVTSGYYEQYF | TGTGCCAGCAGCCAAGATGTGACTAGCGGCTACTACGAGCAGTACTTC | TRBV14 | TRBD2 | NA | TRBJ2-7
CAPHGLAGELGYEQYF | TGTGCCCCCCATGGACTAGCGGGAGAATTGGGCTACGAGCAGTACTTC | TRBV30 | TRBD2 | NA | TRBJ2-7
CASSPRRPTGAYEQYF | TGTGCCAGCTCACCCAGAAGACCGACTGGGGCTTACGAGCAGTACTTC | TRBV18 | NA | NA | TRBJ2-7
CASSRQGLTEAFF | TGTGCCAGCAGCCGACAGGGCCTCACTGAAGCTTTCTTT | TRBV5-8 | TRBD1 | NA | TRBJ1-1
CASSLSGASTDTQYF | TGCGCCAGCAGCTTAAGCGGGGCTAGCACAGATACGCAGTATTTT | TRBV5-1 | TRBD2 | NA | TRBJ2-3